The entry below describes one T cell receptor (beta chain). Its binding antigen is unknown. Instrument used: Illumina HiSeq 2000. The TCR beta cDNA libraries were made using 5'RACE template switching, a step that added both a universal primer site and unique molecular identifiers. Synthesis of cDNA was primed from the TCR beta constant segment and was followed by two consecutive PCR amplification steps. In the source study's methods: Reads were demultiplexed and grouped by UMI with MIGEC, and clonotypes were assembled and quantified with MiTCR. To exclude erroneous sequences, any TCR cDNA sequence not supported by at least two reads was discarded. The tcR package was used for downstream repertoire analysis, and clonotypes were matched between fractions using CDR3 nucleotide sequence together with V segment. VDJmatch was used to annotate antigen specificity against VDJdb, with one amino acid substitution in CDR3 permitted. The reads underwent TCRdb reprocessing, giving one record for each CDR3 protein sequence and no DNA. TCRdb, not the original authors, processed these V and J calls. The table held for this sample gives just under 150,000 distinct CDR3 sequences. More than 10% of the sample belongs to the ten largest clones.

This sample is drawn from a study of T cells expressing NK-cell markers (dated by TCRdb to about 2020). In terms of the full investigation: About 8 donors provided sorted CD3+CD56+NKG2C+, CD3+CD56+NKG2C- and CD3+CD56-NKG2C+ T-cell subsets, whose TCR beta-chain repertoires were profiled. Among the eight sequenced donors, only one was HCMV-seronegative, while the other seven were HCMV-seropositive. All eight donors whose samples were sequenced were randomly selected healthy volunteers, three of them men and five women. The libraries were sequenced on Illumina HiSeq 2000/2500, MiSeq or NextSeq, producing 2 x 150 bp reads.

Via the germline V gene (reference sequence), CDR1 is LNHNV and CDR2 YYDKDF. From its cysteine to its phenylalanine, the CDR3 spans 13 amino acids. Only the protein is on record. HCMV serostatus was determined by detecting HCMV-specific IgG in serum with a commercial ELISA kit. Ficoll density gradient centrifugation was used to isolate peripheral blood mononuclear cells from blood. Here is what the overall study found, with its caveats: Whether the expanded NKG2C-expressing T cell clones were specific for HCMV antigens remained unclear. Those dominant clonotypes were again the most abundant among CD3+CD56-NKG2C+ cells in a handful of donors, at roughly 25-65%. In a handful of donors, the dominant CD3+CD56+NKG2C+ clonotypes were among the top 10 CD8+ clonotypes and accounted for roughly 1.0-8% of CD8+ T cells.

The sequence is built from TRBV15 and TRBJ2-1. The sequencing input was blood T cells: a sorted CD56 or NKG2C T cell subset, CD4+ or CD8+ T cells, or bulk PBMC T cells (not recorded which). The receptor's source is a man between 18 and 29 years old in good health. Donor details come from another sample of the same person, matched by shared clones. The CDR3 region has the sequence CATSRDLPNEQFF.